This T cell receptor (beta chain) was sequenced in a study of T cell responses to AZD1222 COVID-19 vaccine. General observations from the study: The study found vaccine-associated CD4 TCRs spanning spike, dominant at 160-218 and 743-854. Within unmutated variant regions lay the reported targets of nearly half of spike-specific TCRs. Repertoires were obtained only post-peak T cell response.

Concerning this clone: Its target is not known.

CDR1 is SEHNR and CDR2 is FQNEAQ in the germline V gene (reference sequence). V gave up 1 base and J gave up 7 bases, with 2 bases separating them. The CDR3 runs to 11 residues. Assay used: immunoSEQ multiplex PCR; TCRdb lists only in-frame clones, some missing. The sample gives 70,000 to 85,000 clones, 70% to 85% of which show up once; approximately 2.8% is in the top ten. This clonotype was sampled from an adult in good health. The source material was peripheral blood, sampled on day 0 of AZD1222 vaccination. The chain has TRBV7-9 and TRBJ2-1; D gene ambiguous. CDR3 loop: CASSLDNEQFF. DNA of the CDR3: TGTGCCAGCAGCTTAGATAATGAGCAGTTCTTC.